The clone carrying this TCR beta chain was recorded only once. Its target is unknown. Built from TCR beta cDNA, the libraries had unique molecular identifiers in them. Each CDR3 protein is one row after TCRdb ran MiXCR on the PCR reads. This sample carries roughly 650,000 distinct CDR3 sequences, approximately 60% of them seen once, and the ten largest clones take around 10%. The data originate from a study of post-analysis software for immune sequencing data. Study-wide results and limits: There was significantly lower normalized Chao1 diversity in multiple sclerosis patients than in controls. Same-batch samples co-clustered strongly by F measure. Relative to controls, patients had 4 or 5 TRBV segments at higher frequency, with TRBV5-6, TRBV5-1 and TRBV20-1 among these.

In germline, CDR1 is LGHDT, CDR2 YNNKEL (reference sequence). The CDR3 is 13 residues long. The V end lost 2 bases, the J end lost 4 bases, and 6 bases lay between the germline ends. This sequence joins TRBV3-1 and TRBJ1-5; D remains unclear. Sequenced: blood. The source of this sequence is a girl between 2 and 10 years old with multiple sclerosis. CDR3 nucleotide sequence: TGTGCCAGCAGCCAACGGGTTAATCAGCCCCAGCATTTT. Translation: CASSQRVNQPQHF.